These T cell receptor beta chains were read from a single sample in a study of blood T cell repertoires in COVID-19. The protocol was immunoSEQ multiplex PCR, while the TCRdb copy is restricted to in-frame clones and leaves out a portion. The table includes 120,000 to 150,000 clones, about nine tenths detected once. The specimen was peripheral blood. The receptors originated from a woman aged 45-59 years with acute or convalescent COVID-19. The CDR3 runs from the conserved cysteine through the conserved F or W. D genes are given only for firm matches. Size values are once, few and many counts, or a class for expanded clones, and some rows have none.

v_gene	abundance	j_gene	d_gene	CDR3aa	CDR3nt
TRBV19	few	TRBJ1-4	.	CASSPVGGSEKLFF	TGTGCCAGTAGCCCAGTCGGGGGAAGTGAAAAACTGTTTTTT
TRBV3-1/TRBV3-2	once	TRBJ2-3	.	CASTPELVVGDTQYF	TGTGCCAGCACCCCCGAACTCGTGGTCGGGGATACGCAGTATTTT
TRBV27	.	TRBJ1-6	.	CASSLGQIYNSPLHF	TGTGCCAGCAGTCTCGGACAGATCTATAATTCACCCCTCCACTTT
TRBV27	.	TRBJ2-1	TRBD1	CASRGTGFNEQFF	TGTGCCAGCAGGGGGACAGGGTTCAATGAGCAGTTCTTC
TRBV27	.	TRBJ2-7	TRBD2	CASSLTSGSNHEQYF	TGTGCCAGCAGCTTAACTAGCGGGAGTAACCACGAGCAGTACTTC
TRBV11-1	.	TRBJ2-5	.	CASSLNRGYQETQYF	TGTGCCAGCAGCTTAAATAGGGGGTACCAAGAGACCCAGTACTTC
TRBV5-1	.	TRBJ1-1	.	CASSLMGRDTEAFF	TGCGCCAGCAGCTTGATGGGCAGGGACACTGAAGCTTTCTTT
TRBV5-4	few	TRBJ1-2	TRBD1	CASSLGTGLNYGYTF	TGTGCCAGCAGCTTGGGGACAGGGCTTAACTATGGCTACACCTTC
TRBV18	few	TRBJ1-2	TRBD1	CASSPTDRGPVYTF	TGTGCCAGCTCACCAACGGACAGGGGGCCAGTCTACACCTTC
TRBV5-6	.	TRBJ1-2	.	CASSLAQYMKYTF	TGTGCCAGCAGCTTGGCTCAGTATATGAAGTACACCTTC
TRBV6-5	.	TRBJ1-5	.	CATSVDQPQHF	TGTGCCACCTCAGTTGATCAGCCCCAGCATTTT
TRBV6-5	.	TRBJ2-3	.	CASSYSTGAGVDTQYF	TGTGCCAGCAGTTACTCGACGGGGGCGGGGGTAGATACGCAGTATTTT
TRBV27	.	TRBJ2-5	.	CASSLWLGHGCWQETQYF	TGTGCCAGCAGTTTATGGCTAGGCCACGGGTGCTGGCAAGAGACCCAGTACTTC
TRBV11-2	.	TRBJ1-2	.	CASSSWVEGYTF	TGTGCCAGCTCATCATGGGTGGAGGGCTACACCTTC
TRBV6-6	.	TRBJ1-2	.	CASSKSQSNYGYTF	TGTGCCAGCAGTAAAAGCCAATCTAACTATGGCTACACCTTC
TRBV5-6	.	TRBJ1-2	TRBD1	CASSRDRGAYGYTF	TGTGCCAGCAGCCGGGACAGGGGGGCGTATGGCTACACCTTC
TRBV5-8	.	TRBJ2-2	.	CASSLGQGGNTGELFF	TGTGCCAGCAGCTTGGGCCAGGGTGGGAACACCGGGGAGCTGTTTTTT
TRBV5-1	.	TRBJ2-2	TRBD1	CASSLDHRGNTGELFF	TGCGCCAGCAGCTTGGACCACAGGGGGAACACCGGGGAGCTGTTTTTT
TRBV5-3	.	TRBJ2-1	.	CARSEGGEASYNEQFF	TGTGCCAGAAGTGAAGGGGGGGAGGCCTCCTACAATGAGCAGTTCTTC
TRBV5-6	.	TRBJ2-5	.	CASSLVLSETQYF	TGTGCCAGCAGCTTGGTCCTGTCGGAGACCCAGTACTTC
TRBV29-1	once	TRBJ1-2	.	CSVVIYGYTF	TGCAGCGTTGTAATCTATGGCTACACCTTC
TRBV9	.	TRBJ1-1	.	CASSALQGPNTEAFF	TGTGCCAGCAGCGCACTACAGGGTCCGAACACTGAAGCTTTCTTT
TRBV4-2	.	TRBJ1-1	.	CASSQATGKNTEAFF	TGTGCCAGCAGCCAAGCGACAGGCAAGAACACTGAAGCTTTCTTT
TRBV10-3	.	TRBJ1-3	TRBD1	CAISRTGSGNTIYF	TGTGCCATCAGTAGGACAGGGTCTGGAAACACCATATATTTT
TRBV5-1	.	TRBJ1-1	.	CASSTRSLNTEAFF	TGCGCCAGCAGCACCCGATCTCTAAACACTGAAGCTTTCTTT
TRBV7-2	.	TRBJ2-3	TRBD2	CASSWRLAGTDTQYF	TGTGCCAGCAGCTGGAGACTAGCGGGCACAGATACGCAGTATTTT
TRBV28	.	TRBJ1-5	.	CASSSFGIYSNQPQHF	TGTGCCAGCAGTTCCTTTGGCATTTATAGCAATCAGCCCCAGCATTTT
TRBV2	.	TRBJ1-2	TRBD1	CASSATGTVWRYGYTF	TGTGCCAGCAGCGCTACCGGGACAGTTTGGCGCTATGGCTACACCTTC
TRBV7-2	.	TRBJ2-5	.	CASNSAGYETQYF	TGTGCCAGCAACTCGGCAGGGTACGAGACCCAGTACTTC
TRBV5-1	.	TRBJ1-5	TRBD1	CASSITGDQPQHF	TGCGCCAGCAGCATTACAGGGGACCAGCCCCAGCATTTT
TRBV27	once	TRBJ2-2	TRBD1	CASSLTVTGRTGELFF	TGTGCCAGCAGTTTAACCGTGACAGGGAGAACCGGGGAGCTGTTTTTT
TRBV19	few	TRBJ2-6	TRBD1	CASSIRRQGVLKANVLTF	TGTGCCAGTAGTATCAGGAGACAGGGAGTGCTGAAGGCCAACGTCCTGACTTTC
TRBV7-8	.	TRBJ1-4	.	CASSFFRDKSKNEKLFF	TGTGCCAGCAGCTTCTTTCGGGACAAAAGCAAAAATGAAAAACTGTTTTTT
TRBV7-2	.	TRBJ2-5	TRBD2	CASSLSGRQETQYF	TGTGCCAGCAGCCTCAGCGGGAGGCAAGAGACCCAGTACTTC
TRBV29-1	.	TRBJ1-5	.	CSVCYNGDSNQPQHF	TGCAGCGTTTGTTATAACGGTGATAGCAATCAGCCCCAGCATTTT
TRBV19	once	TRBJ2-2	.	CASSMSRRATGELFF	TGTGCCAGTAGTATGTCTAGGCGGGCCACCGGGGAGCTGTTTTTT
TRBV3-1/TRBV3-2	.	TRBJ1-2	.	CASSQDRDRLYGYTF	TGTGCCAGCAGCCAAGATCGAGACAGGCTCTATGGCTACACCTTC
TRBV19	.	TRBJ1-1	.	CASSIDWAKTEAFF	TGTGCCAGTAGTATAGATTGGGCAAAGACTGAAGCTTTCTTT
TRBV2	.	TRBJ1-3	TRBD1	CASSRDSVSGNTIYF	TGTGCCAGCAGTCGGGACAGCGTTTCTGGAAACACCATATATTTT
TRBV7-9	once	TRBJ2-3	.	CASSYRGGADTQYF	TGTGCCAGCAGCTATCGGGGTGGGGCAGATACGCAGTATTTT
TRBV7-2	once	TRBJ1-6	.	CASSDTGKSPLHF	TGTGCCAGCAGCGATACAGGGAAATCACCCCTCCACTTT
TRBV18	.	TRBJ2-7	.	CASSPLTGYEQYF	TGTGCCAGCTCACCACTTACAGGGTACGAGCAGTACTTC